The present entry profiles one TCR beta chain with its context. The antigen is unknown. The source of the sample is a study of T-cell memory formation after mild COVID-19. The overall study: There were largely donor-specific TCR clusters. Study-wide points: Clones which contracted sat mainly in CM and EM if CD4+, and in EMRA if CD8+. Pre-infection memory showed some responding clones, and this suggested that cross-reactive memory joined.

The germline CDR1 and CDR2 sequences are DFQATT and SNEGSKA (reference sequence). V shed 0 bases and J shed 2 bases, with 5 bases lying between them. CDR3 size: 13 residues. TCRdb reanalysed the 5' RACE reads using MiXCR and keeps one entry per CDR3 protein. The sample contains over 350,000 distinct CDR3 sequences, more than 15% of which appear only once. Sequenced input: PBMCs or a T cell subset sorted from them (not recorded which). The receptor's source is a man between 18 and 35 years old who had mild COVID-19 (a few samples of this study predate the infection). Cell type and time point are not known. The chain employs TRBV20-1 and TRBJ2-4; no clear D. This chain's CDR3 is CSARDTSKNIQYF. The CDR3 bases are TGCAGTGCTAGAGATACTTCCAAAAACATTCAGTACTTC.